These 3 T cell receptor beta chains were all obtained from the same sample, sequenced in a study of CXCR3-negative and CXCR3-positive naive CD8 T cells. UMI-labeled 5' RACE TRB cDNA libraries were prepared from the cells. With the 5' RACE reads reprocessed, TCRdb shows one record per CDR3 protein and no DNA. The sample holds 45,000 to 65,000 distinct CDR3 sequences. The source material was naive CXCR3- CD8+ T cells from blood. Regarding subset: CD45RO-CCR7+CD27+CD95- naive CD8+ T cells lacking CXCR3 (TNR3-). The source is a human donor in good health. Some clones in this sample may be carry-over from other donors' samples.

The chain links TRBV27 to TRBJ1-4; TCRdb's D gene call, TRBD1, goes unchecked for lack of DNA. CDR3 length equals 15 residues. Germline CDR1 and CDR2: MNHEY and SMNVEV (reference sequence). CDR3 amino acids: CASSPPSLLNEKLFF. Supplemented by reference TRBV27 and TRBJ1-4, the full variable domain reads EAQVTQNPRYLITVTGKKLTVTCSQNMNHEYMSWYRQDPGLGLRQIYYSMNVEVTDKGDVPEGYKVSRKEKRNFPLILESPSPNQTSLYFCASSPPSLLNEKLFFGSGTQLSVL.

V and J are TRBV20-1 and TRBJ2-1; the TRBD2 assignment by TCRdb is unverifiable without DNA. The CDR3 spans 14 residues. CDR1 is DFQATT, CDR2 SNEGSKA, per germline (reference sequence). The CDR3 here is CSANRPSGGAEQFF.

The rearrangement links TRBV28 to TRBJ2-7; the TCRdb call, TRBD1, lacks DNA for checking. This CDR3 has 14 residues. Germline lookup yields CDR1 MDHEN and CDR2 SYDVKM. The CDR3 sequence is CASSGGGTGYEQYF.